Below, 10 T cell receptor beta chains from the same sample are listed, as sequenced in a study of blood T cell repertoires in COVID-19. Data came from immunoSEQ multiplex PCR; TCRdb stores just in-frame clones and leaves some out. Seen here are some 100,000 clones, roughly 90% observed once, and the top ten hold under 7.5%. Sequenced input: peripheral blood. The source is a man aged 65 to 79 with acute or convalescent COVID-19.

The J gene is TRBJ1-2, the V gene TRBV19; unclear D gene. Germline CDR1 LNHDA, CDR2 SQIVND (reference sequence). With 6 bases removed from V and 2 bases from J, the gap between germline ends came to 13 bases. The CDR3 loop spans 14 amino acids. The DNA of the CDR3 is TGTGCCAGTAGGGGCGGGCCCGCGAACTATGGCTACACCTTC. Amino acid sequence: CASRGGPANYGYTF.

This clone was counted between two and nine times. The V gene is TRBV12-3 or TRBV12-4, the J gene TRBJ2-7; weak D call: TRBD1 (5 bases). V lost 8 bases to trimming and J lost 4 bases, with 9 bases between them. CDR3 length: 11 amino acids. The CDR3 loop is CASGRVYEQYF. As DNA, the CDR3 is TGTGCCAGCGGCAGGGTTTACGAGCAGTACTTC.

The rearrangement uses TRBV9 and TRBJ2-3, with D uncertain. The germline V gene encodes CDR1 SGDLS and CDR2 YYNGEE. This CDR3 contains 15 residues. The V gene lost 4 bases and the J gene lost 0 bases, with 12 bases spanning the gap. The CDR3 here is CASSSLSTSTDTQYF. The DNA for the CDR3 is TGTGCCAGCAGCTCGCTAAGTACTAGCACAGATACGCAGTATTTT.

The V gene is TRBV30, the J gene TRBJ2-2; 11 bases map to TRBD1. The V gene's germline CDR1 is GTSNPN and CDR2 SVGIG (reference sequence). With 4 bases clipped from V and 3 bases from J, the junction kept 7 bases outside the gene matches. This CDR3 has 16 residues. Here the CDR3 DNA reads TGTGCCTGGACCAGGACAGGGGGCCAGGACACCGGGGAGCTGTTTTTT. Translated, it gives CAWTRTGGQDTGELFF.

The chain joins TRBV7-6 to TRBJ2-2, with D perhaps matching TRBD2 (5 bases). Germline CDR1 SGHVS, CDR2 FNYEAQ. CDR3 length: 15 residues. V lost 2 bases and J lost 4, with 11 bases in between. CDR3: CASSLLSRGTGELFF. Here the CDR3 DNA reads TGTGCCAGCAGCTTACTCAGTCGGGGCACCGGGGAGCTGTTTTTT.

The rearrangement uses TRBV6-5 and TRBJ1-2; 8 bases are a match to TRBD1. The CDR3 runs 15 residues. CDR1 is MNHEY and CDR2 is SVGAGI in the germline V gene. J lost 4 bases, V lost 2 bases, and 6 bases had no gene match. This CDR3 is CASSYGPDRGYGYTF. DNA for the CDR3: TGTGCCAGCAGTTACGGACCTGACAGGGGCTATGGCTACACCTTC.

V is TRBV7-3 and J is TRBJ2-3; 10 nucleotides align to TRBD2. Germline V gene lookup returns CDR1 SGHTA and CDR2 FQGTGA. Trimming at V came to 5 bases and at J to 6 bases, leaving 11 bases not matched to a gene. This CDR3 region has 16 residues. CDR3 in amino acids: CASSERLAGLGDTQYF. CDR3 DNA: TGTGCCAGCAGCGAAAGACTAGCGGGCCTAGGGGATACGCAGTATTTT.

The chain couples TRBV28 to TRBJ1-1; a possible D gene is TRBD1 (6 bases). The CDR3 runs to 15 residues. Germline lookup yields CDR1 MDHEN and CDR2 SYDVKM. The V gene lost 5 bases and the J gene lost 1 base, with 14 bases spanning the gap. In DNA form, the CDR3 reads TGTGCCAGCAGTATCTCCGGACAGCCGAACACTGAAGCTTTCTTT. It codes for CASSISGQPNTEAFF.

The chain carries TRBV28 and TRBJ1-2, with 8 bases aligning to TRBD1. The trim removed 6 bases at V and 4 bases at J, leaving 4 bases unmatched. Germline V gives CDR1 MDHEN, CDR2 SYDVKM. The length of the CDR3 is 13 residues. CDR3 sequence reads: CASSPTGVYGYTF. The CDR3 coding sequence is TGTGCCAGCAGCCCGACAGGGGTCTATGGCTACACCTTC.

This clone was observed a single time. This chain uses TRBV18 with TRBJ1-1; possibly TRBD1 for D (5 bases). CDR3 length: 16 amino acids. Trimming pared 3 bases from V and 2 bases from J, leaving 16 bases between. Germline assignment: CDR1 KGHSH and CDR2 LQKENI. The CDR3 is CASSPPYRTSNTEAFF. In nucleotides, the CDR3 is TGTGCCAGCTCACCGCCCTACAGGACCTCAAACACTGAAGCTTTCTTT.